This TCR beta chain stems from a study of human T cells and chemical hapten exposure. Many counts were recorded for this clonotype. The antigen remains undetermined. The CDR3 loop spans 16 amino acids. With V trimmed by 2 bases and J by 7 bases, 11 bases remained unmatched. Per the germline V gene, CDR1 is MNHEY and CDR2 is SVGEGT. General study points: Expanded TCRs formed significantly more large CDR3 similarity clusters than controls.

As to time point: pre-sensitization, week 0. Treatment indicated: therapeutic diphenylcyclopropenone sensitization with weekly scalp DPC. Staff drew blood before applying each patch test. Donors, patients with alopecia ranging from 18 to 70 years old and judged suitable for DPC, provided samples. The library tagged each cDNA molecule with unique molecular identifiers. TCRdb analysed the RACE reads with MiXCR anew, one entry per CDR3 protein. The table shows about 74,000 distinct CDR3 sequences, with 11% to 15% occurring only once. The sample consisted of whole blood, taken in connection with sensitization to the hapten diphenylcyclopropenone (DPC). The chain carries TRBV6-2 or TRBV6-3 and TRBJ2-7; 10 bases align to TRBD1. This sequence originates from a woman between 50 and 59 years old with alopecia areata. Some clones in this sample may be carry-over from other donors' samples. CDR3 nucleotides: TGTGCCAGCAGTTACCCCCCGGGGACAGGGGCACGGGAGCAGTACTTC. Amino acids: CASSYPPGTGAREQYF.